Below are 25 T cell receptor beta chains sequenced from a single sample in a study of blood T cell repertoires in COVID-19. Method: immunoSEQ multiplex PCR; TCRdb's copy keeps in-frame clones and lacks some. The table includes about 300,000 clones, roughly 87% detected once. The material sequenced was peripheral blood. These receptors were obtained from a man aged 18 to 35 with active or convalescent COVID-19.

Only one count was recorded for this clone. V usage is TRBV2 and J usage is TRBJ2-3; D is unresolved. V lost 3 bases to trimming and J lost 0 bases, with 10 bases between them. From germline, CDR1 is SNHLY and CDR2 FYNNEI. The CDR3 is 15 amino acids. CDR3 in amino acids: CASSDLQSSTDTQYF. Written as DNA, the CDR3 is TGTGCCAGCAGTGACTTACAGTCTAGCACAGATACGCAGTATTTT.

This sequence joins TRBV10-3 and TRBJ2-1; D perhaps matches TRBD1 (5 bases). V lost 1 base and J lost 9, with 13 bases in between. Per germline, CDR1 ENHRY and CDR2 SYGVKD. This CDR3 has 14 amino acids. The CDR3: CAISEFRGTGEQFF. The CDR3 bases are TGTGCCATCAGTGAGTTTAGGGGTACGGGTGAGCAGTTCTTC.

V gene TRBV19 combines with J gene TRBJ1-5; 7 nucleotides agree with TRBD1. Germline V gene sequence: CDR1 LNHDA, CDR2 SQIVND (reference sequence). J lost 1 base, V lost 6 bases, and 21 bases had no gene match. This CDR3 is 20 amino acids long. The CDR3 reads CASSPSHGTDRDASNQPQHF. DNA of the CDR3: TGTGCCAGTAGCCCAAGTCACGGGACCGACAGGGACGCCAGCAATCAGCCCCAGCATTTT. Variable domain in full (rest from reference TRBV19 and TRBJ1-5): DGGITQSPKYLFRKEGQNVTLSCEQNLNHDAMYWYRQDPGQGLRLIYYSQIVNDFQKGDIAEGYSVSREKKESFPLTVTSAQKNPTAFYLCASSPSHGTDRDASNQPQHFGDGTRLSIL.

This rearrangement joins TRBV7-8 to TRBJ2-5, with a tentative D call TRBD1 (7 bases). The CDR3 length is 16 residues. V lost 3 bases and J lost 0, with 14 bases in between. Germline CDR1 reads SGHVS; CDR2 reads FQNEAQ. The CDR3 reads CASSLKARGDQETQYF. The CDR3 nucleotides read TGTGCCAGCAGCTTGAAGGCCAGGGGGGACCAAGAGACCCAGTACTTC.

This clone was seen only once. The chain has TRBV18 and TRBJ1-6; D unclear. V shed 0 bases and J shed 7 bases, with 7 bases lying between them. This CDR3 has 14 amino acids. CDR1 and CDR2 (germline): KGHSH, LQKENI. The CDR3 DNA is TGTGCCAGCTCACCACCAACGGGGAATTCACCCCTCCACTTT. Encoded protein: CASSPPTGNSPLHF.

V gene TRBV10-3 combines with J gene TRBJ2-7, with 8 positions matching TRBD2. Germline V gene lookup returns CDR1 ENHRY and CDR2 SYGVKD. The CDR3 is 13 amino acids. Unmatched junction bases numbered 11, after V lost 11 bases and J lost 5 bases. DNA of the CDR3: TGTGCCTCCCAGGGCGGGGGGTACGACGAGCAGTACTTC. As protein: CASQGGGYDEQYF.

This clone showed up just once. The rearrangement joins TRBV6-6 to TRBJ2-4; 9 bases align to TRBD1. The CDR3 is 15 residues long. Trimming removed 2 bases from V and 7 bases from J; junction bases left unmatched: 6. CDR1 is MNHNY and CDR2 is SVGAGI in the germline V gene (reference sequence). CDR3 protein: CASSYGQGSGNIQYF. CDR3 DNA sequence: TGTGCCAGCAGTTACGGACAGGGGTCGGGGAACATTCAGTACTTC.

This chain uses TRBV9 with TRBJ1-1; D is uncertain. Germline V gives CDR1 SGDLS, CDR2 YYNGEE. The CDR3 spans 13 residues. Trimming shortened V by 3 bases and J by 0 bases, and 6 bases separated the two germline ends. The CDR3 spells CASSDPMNTEAFF. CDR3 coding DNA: TGTGCCAGCAGCGACCCTATGAACACTGAAGCTTTCTTT.

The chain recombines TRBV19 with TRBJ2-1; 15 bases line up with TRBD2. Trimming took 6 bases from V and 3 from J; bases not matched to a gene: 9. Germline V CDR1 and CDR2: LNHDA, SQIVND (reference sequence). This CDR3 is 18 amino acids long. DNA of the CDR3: TGTGCCAGTAGATTCATGGGACTAGCGGGGGGCGGCTACAATGAGCAGTTCTTC. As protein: CASRFMGLAGGGYNEQFF.

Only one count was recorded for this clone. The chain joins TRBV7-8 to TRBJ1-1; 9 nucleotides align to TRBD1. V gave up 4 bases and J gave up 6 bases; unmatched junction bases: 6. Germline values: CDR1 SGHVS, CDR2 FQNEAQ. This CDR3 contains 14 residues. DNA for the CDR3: TGTGCCAGCAGCTGGGGACAGGGCGGGCCTGAAGCTTTCTTT. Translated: CASSWGQGGPEAFF.

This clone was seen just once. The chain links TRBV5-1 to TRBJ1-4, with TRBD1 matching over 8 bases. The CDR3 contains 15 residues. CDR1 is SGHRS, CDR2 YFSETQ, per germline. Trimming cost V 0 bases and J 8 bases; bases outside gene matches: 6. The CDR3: CASSLDQGAGEKLFF. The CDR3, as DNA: TGCGCCAGCAGCTTGGACCAGGGGGCCGGGGAAAAACTGTTTTTT.

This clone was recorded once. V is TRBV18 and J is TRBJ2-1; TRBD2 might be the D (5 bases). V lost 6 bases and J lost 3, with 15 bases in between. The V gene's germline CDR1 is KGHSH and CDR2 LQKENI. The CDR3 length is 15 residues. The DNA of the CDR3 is TGTGCCAGCTCGGTCTCGTTCGGGAACTACAATGAGCAGTTCTTC. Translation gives CASSVSFGNYNEQFF.

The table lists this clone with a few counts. The CDR3: CASSLFPVANEKLFF. Written as DNA, the CDR3 is TGTGCCAGCAGTTTATTCCCGGTGGCTAATGAAAAACTGTTTTTT. V usage is TRBV27 and J usage is TRBJ1-4, with D uncertain. The CDR3 contains 15 residues. The germline gives CDR1 MNHEY, CDR2 SMNVEV (reference sequence). The V end lost 1 base, the J end lost 3 bases, and 9 bases lay between the germline ends.

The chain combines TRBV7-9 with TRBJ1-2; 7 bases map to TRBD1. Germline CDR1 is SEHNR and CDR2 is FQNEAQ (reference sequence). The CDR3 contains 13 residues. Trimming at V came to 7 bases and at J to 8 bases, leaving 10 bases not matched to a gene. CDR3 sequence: CASTSMDRLGYTF. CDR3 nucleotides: TGTGCCAGCACCTCAATGGACAGGCTGGGCTACACCTTC.

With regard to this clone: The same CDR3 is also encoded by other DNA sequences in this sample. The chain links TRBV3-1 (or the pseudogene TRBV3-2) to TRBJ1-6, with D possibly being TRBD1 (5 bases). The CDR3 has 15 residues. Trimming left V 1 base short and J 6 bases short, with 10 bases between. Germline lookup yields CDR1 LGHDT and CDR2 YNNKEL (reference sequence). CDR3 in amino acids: CASSQVGRGNSPLHF. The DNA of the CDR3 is TGTGCCAGCAGCCAAGTCGGGAGGGGTAATTCACCCCTCCACTTT.

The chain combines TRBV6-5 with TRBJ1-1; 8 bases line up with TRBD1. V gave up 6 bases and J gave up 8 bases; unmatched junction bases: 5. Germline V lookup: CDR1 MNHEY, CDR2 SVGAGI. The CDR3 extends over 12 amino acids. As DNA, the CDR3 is TGTGCCAGCAGACCCGACAGGGGAGAAGCTTTCTTT. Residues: CASRPDRGEAFF.

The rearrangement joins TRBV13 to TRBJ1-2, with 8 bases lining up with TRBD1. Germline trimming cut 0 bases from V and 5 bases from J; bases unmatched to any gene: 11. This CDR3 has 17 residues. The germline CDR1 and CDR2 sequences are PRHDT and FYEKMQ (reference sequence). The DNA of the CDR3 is TGTGCCAGCAGCTTAGGCCGCGGACAGGGTGGCCCATATGGCTACACCTTC. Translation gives CASSLGRGQGGPYGYTF.

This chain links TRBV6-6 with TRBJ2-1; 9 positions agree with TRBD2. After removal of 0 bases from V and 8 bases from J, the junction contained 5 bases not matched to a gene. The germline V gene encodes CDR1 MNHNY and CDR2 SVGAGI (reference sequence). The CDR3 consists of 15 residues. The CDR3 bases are TGTGCCAGCAGTTACTCTTCTAGCGGGGTTTATGAGCAGTTCTTC. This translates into CASSYSSSGVYEQFF.

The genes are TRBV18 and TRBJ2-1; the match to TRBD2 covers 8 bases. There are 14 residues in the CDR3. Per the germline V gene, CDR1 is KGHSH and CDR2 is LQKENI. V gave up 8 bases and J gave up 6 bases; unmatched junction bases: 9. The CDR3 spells CASRQGLAGNEQFF. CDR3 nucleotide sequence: TGTGCCAGCAGGCAAGGGCTAGCGGGCAATGAGCAGTTCTTC. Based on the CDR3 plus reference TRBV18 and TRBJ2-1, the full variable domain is NAGVMQNPRHLVRRRGQEARLRCSPMKGHSHVYWYRQLPEEGLKFMVYLQKENIIDESGMPKERFSAEFPKEGPSILRIQQVVRGDSAAYFCASRQGLAGNEQFFGPGTRLTVL.

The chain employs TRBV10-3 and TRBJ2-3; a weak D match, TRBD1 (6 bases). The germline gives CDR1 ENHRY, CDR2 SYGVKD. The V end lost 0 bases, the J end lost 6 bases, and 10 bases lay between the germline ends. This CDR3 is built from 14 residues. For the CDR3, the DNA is TGTGCCATCAGTGAGTCGGCGACAGGCGATACGCAGTATTTT. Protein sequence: CAISESATGDTQYF.

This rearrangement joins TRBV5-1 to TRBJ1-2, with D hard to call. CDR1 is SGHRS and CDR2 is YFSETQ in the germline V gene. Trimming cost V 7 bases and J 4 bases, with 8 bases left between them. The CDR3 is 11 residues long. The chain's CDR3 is CASPRFYGYTF. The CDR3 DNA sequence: TGCGCCAGCCCCAGGTTCTATGGCTACACCTTC. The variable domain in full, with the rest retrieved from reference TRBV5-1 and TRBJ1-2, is KAGVTQTPRYLIKTRGQQVTLSCSPISGHRSVSWYQQTPGQGLQFLFEYFSETQRNKGNFPGRFSGRQFSNSRSEMNVSTLELGDSALYLCASPRFYGYTFGSGTRLTVV.

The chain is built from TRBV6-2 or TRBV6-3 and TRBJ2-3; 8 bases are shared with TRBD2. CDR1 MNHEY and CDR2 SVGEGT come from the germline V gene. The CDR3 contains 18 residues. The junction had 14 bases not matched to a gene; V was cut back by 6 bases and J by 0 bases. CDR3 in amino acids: CASSYAGPSGGSTDTQYF. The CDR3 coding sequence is TGTGCCAGCAGCTATGCAGGCCCAAGCGGGGGAAGCACAGATACGCAGTATTTT.

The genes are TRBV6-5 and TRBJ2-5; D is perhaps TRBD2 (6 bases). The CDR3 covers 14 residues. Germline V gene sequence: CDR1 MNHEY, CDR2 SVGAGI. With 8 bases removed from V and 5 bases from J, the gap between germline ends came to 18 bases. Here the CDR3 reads CASLELGGNETQYF. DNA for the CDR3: TGTGCCAGCTTGGAATTGGGGGGAAATGAGACCCAGTACTTC.

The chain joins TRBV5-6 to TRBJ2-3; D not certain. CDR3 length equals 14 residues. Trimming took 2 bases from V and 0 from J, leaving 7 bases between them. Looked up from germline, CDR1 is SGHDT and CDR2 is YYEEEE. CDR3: CASSFPSSTDTQYF. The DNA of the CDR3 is TGTGCCAGCAGCTTCCCTTCTAGCACAGATACGCAGTATTTT. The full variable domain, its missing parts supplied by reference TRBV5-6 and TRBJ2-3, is DAGVTQSPTHLIKTRGQQVTLRCSPKSGHDTVSWYQQALGQGPQFIFQYYEEEERQRGNFPDRFSGHQFPNYSSELNVNALLLGDSALYLCASSFPSSTDTQYFGPGTRLTVL.

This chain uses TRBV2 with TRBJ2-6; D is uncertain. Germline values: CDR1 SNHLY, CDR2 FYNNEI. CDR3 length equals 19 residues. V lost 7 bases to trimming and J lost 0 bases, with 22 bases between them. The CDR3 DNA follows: TGTGCCAGCATGGGCCCAGGTCAACCCGGAAGCTCTGGGGCCAACGTCCTGACTTTC. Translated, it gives CASMGPGQPGSSGANVLTF.